Detailed here is one TCR beta chain. The sample originates from a study of blood T cell repertoires in COVID-19. Study information: Spain, Italy and the United States supplied samples that represented acute and convalescent COVID-19. T cells, B-cell-depleted T cells, or PBMCs supplied cDNA or gDNA.

Germline trimming cut 3 bases from V and 6 bases from J; bases unmatched to any gene: 8. Germline V lookup: CDR1 LGHNA, CDR2 YSLEER. The CDR3 runs to 15 residues. Original methodology: Amplifying reference gene primers gave estimates of nucleated cell counts. TCRdb's copy holds only in-frame clones and misses some; the assay was immunoSEQ multiplex PCR. V, J and clone size reflect that table, while D and trimming were determined from the DNA. The table records 55,000 to 85,000 clones, about 80% of them present only once. Material for sequencing was peripheral blood. The chain combines TRBV4-3 with TRBJ1-2, with TRBD1 matching 9 bases. The TCR originated in a man aged 55 to 69 with active or convalescent COVID-19. DNA of the CDR3: TGCGCCAGCAGCCAGACAGGGGGAGCGACGAATGGCTACACCTTC. Translated, it gives CASSQTGGATNGYTF.